This T cell receptor (beta chain) was observed in a study of identical twins. Study-level findings and limits: Among monozygotic twins, out-of-frame TCR alpha sharing exceeded what models predicted.

TCRdb re-called the 5' RACE reads with MiXCR, one entry per CDR3 protein. The sample carries nearly 900,000 distinct CDR3 sequences, around an eighth recorded once. Looked up from germline, CDR1 is ENHRY and CDR2 is SYGVKD. V was clipped by 2 bases and J by 0 bases, with 11 bases between them. The CDR3 covers 17 residues. Points on this clonotype: What it binds is not known.

These data are also associated with another study on yellow fever vaccine responses in identical twins.

V usage is TRBV10-3 and J usage is TRBJ2-6; D remains unclear. The clonotype comes from a woman in her late teens or twenties in good health. The specimen sequenced was PBMCs. In nucleotides, the CDR3 is TGTGCCATCAGTGAGACCAGGCTCTCCTCTGGGGCCAACGTCCTGACTTTC. Its translation: CAISETRLSSGANVLTF.